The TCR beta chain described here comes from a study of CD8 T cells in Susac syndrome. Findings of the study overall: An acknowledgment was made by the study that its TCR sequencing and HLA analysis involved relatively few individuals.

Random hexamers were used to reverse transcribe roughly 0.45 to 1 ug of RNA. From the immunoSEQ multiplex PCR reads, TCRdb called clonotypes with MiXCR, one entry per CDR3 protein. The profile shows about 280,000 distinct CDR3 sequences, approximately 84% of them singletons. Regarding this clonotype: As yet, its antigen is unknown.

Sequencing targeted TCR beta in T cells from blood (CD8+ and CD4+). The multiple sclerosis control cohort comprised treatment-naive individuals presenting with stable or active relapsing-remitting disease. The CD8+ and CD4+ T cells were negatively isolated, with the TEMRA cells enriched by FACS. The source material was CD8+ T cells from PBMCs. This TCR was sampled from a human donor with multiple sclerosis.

CDR3 loop: CASSSRTGGPTYEQYF. The CDR3 DNA is TGTGCCAGCAGCTCACGGACAGGGGGACCCACCTACGAGCAGTACTTC. This sequence joins TRBV5-8 and TRBJ2-7; 10 positions match TRBD1. From germline, CDR1 is SGHTS and CDR2 YDEGEE. The CDR3 covers 16 residues. With 3 bases clipped from V and 2 bases from J, the junction kept 8 bases outside the gene matches.